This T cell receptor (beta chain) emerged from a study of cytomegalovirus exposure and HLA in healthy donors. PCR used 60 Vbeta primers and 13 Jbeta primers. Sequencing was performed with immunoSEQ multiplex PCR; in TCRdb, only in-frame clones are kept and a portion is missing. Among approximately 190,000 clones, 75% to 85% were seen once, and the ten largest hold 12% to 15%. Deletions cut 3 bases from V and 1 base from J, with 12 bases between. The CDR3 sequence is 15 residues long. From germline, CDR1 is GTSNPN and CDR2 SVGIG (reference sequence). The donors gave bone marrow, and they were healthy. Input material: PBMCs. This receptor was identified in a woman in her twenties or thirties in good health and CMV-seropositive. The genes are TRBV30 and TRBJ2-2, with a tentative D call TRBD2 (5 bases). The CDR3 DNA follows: TGTGCCTGGAGCCAGGACGCGGGGAACACCGGGGAGCTGTTTTTT. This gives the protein CAWSQDAGNTGELFF. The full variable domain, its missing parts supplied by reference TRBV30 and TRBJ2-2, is SQTIHQWPATLVQPVGSPLSLECTVEGTSNPNLYWYRQAAGRGLQLLFYSVGIGQISSEVPQNLSASRPQDRQFILSSKKLLLSDSGFYLCAWSQDAGNTGELFFGEGSRLTVL.